This T cell receptor beta chain derives from a study of long-term antiretroviral therapy in people with HIV. The study, taken as a whole, reports: Investigators report no available data on ART adherence, viral resistance or therapy changes. Clonotypes expanded prior to ART showed repertoire dominance at all sampled time points.

Sampling of each donor yielded at least one pre-ART PBMC sample and at least two post-ART PBMC samples. Each HIV participant was treated in the United States. Survey-level immunoSEQ v3.0 assays were run. Assay: immunoSEQ multiplex PCR; the TCRdb copy retains only in-frame clones and omits some. The data show around 29,000 clones, 90% to 95% seen once. V gave up 6 bases and J gave up 0 bases, with 17 bases separating them. The CDR3 length is 16 residues. Germline assignment: CDR1 SGHTA and CDR2 FQGNSA. This clone was observed once. Its specificity is not known. The clonotype comes from a man under 40 with HIV. The gene calls are TRBV7-2 and TRBJ1-1; D is possibly TRBD1 (6 bases). The source was unsorted PBMCs, collected more than 6 years after starting antiretroviral therapy. The CDR3 DNA follows: TGTGCCAGCAGTTCCCTGTGGACAGTTATGAACACTGAAGCTTTCTTT. Its translation is CASSSLWTVMNTEAFF.